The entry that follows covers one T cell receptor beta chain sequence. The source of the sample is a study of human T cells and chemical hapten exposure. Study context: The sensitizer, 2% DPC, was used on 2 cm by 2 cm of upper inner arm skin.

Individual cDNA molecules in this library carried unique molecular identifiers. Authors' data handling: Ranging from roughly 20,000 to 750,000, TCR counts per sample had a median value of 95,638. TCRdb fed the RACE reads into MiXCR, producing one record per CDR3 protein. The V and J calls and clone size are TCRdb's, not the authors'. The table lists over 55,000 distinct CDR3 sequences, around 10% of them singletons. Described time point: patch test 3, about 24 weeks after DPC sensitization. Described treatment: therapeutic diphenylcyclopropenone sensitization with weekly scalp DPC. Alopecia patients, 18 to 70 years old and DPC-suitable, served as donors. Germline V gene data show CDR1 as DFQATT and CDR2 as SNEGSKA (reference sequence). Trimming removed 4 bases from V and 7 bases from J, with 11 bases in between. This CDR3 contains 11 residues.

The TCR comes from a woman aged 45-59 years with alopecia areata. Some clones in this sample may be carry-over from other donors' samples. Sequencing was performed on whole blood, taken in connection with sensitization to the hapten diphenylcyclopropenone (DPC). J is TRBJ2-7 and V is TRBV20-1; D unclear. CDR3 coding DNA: TGCAGTGCTACCCCCTTAGGGGAGCAGTACTTC. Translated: CSATPLGEQYF.